A selection of T cell receptor beta chains follows, all from one sample in a study of control samples from healthy donors and cancer patients. Generated by immunoSEQ multiplex PCR, the TCRdb table keeps only in-frame clones and is missing some. Of about 84,000 clones listed, about 79% were seen once; the top ten hold around a tenth. Sequenced input: PBMCs. All receptors derive from a man between 60 and 70 years old with head and neck cancer. CDR3s include the opening cysteine and the closing phenylalanine or tryptophan. A D gene is named only where the DNA matches it firmly. The listing skips clone size in some rows; elsewhere it reads once, few, many or a size class.

d_call	j_call	v_call	clone_size	cdr3_aa	cdr3_nt
.	TRBJ2-2	TRBV2	.	CASSETGEGGELFF	TGTGCCAGCAGTGAAACAGGGGAGGGTGGGGAGCTGTTTTTT
.	TRBJ1-5	TRBV29-1	.	CSVGDSNQPQHF	TGCAGCGTTGGGGATAGCAATCAGCCCCAGCATTTT
TRBD2	TRBJ2-1	TRBV5-1	.	CASSPGLAGSSSEQFF	TGCGCCAGCAGCCCGGGACTAGCGGGAAGCTCCTCTGAGCAGTTCTTC
.	TRBJ1-5	TRBV28	.	CASSPGGSQPQHF	TGTGCCAGCAGTCCGGGGGGGAGCCAGCCCCAGCATTTT
.	TRBJ1-2	TRBV27	.	CASRDQGSYGYTF	TGTGCCAGCAGGGACCAGGGAAGCTATGGCTACACCTTC
TRBD2	TRBJ2-7	TRBV5-4	.	CASSPGLAGGQEYF	TGTGCCAGCAGCCCGGGACTAGCGGGAGGGCAAGAGTACTTC
TRBD2	TRBJ2-7	TRBV6-5	.	CASAYPSGSYEQYF	TGTGCCAGCGCCTACCCTAGCGGGAGCTACGAGCAGTACTTC
TRBD2	TRBJ2-1	TRBV5-1	few	CASSWTSGSSYNEQFF	TGCGCCAGCAGCTGGACTAGCGGGAGCTCCTACAATGAGCAGTTCTTC
TRBD2	TRBJ2-7	TRBV9	.	CASSVGGSGRPEQYF	TGTGCCAGCAGCGTAGGCGGTAGCGGGAGGCCGGAGCAGTACTTC
.	TRBJ1-1	TRBV3-1/TRBV3-2	.	CASSQAGLATEAFF	TGTGCCAGCAGCCAAGCAGGGCTGGCCACTGAAGCTTTCTTT
.	TRBJ1-5	TRBV4-1	.	CASSQSQGIGQPQHF	TGCGCCAGCAGCCAATCGCAGGGGATCGGGCAGCCCCAGCATTTT
TRBD2	TRBJ2-3	TRBV13	.	CASSRGLAGTDTQYF	TGTGCCAGCAGTCGGGGACTAGCAGGCACAGATACGCAGTATTTT
.	TRBJ1-1	TRBV19	.	CASSIGRGRGPVEAFF	TGTGCCAGTAGTATTGGCAGGGGAAGGGGCCCCGTTGAAGCTTTCTTT
.	TRBJ1-1	TRBV19	.	CASRKGVDTEAFF	TGTGCCAGTAGGAAGGGTGTCGACACTGAAGCTTTCTTT
TRBD1	TRBJ2-1	TRBV9	.	CASSPGHRQGDNEQFF	TGTGCCAGCAGCCCAGGACATCGACAGGGCGACAATGAGCAGTTCTTC
TRBD1	TRBJ2-4	TRBV28	.	CATAKLTGILAKNIQYF	TGTGCCACCGCTAAGCTGACAGGGATCCTAGCCAAAAACATTCAGTACTTC
.	TRBJ1-1	TRBV5-5	.	CASSLGHWEAFF	TGTGCCAGCAGCCTGGGACACTGGGAAGCTTTCTTT
.	TRBJ2-5	TRBV19	.	CASSMIQETQYF	TGTGCCAGTAGTATGATCCAAGAGACCCAGTACTTC
.	TRBJ2-7	TRBV7-9	once	CASSLSDYEQYF	TGTGCCAGCAGTTTATCGGACTACGAGCAGTACTTC
.	TRBJ2-5	TRBV7-2	.	CASGYWVYQETQYF	TGTGCCAGCGGGTACTGGGTGTACCAAGAGACCCAGTACTTC
TRBD2	TRBJ2-1	TRBV9	.	CASSVPSGSGREQFF	TGTGCCAGCAGCGTCCCTAGCGGGAGCGGCCGAGAGCAGTTCTTC
.	TRBJ1-1	TRBV5-1	.	CASSYQGNTEAFF	TGCGCCAGCAGCTACCAGGGGAACACTGAAGCTTTCTTT
TRBD1	TRBJ2-7	TRBV24-1	.	CATSDPQRGTGDEQYF	TGTGCCACCAGTGATCCTCAGAGGGGAACAGGGGACGAGCAGTACTTC